This T cell receptor beta chain stems from a study of response to subunit inactivated influenza vaccine. This clonotype showed up just a few times. In TCRdb, the RT-PCR reads were re-called with MiXCR into one record per CDR3 protein. Among almost 250,000 distinct CDR3 sequences listed, 9% to 15% were seen once. With V trimmed by 1 base and J by 5 bases, 7 bases remained unmatched. Per germline, CDR1 KGHSH and CDR2 LQKENI. The CDR3 totals 15 residues. The receptor was derived from a man aged 45-65 years who received an inactivated influenza vaccine. Sequencing was performed on non-naive T cells sorted from PBMCs, taken 14 to 15 days before vaccination. The chain employs TRBV18 and TRBJ1-2; TRBD1 aligns across 7 bases. CDR3 sequence (DNA): TGTGCCAGCTCACCACTTCAGGGGGAAATTTATGGCTACACCTTC. Translation: CASSPLQGEIYGYTF.